This T cell receptor (beta chain) emerged from a study of metastatic and nonmetastatic thyroid tumors. About the research overall: Across peripheral blood and tumor or nodule tissue samples taken from malignant and benign thyroid patients, the repertoires were compared with one another.

Per the study methods: Across clinicopathological groups, CDR3 differences served as the basis for building a distant-metastasis classifier for papillary thyroid cancer. TCRdb called clones again from the PCR reads with MiXCR. The V and J calls were determined by TCRdb, not by the authors. The repertoire consists of about 40,000 clones, with about an eighth occurring once and the leading ten covering less than 25%. No treatment had been given to any patient before thyroid surgery. This clone was seen repeatedly, ten times or more. This TCR was sampled from a female donor with papillary thyroid cancer or a benign thyroid nodule (not recorded which). Some clones in this sample may be carry-over from other donors' samples. Sequencing input: blood.

The CDR3 spells CASTPSGRDTEAFF. The CDR3 coding sequence is TGTGCCAGCACCCCTTCCGGACGAGACACTGAAGCTTTCTTT. This chain links TRBV28 with TRBJ1-1; no clear D. Germline CDR1 reads MDHEN; CDR2 reads SYDVKM. The CDR3 is made up of 14 amino acids. V dropped 7 bases and J dropped 3 bases, with 15 bases sitting between them. The entire variable domain, with the rest obtained from reference TRBV28 and TRBJ1-1, is as follows: DVKVTQSSRYLVKRTGEKVFLECVQDMDHENMFWYRQDPGLGLRLIYFSYDVKMKEKGDIPEGYSVSREKKERFSLILESASTNQTSMYLCASTPSGRDTEAFFGQGTRLTVV.